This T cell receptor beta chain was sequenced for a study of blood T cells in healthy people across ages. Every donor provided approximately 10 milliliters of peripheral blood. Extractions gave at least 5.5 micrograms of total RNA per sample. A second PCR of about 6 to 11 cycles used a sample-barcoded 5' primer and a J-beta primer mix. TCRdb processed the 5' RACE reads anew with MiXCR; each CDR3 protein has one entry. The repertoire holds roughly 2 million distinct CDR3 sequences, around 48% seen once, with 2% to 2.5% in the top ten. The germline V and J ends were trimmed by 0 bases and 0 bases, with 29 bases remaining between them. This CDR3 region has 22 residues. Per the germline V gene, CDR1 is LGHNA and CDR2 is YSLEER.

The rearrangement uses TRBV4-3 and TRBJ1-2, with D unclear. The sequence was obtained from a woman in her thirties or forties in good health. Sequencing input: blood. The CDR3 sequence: CASSQDNFWDGGLPDPNYGYTF. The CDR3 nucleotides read TGCGCCAGCAGCCAAGATAATTTTTGGGATGGCGGTCTCCCCGATCCTAACTATGGCTACACCTTC.